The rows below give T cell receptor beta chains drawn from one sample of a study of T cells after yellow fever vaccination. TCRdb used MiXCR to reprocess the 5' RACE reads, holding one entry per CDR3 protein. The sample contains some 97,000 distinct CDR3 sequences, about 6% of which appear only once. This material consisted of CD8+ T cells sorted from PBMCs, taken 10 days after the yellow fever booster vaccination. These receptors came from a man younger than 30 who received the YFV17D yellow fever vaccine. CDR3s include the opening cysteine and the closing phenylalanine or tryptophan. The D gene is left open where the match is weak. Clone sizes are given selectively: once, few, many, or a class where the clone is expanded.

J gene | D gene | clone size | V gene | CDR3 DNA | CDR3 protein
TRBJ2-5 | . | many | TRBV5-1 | TGCGCCAGCAGCTTGCTAGGTTTCCAAGAGACCCAGTACTTC | CASSLLGFQETQYF
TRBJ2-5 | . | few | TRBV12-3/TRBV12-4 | TGTGCCAGCAGTTCCGCGTGGCAGGGTCAAGAGACCCAGTACTTC | CASSSAWQGQETQYF
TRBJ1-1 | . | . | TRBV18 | TGTGCCAGCTCACTCTGGGCTTCACGGCAGGGGAGGTACACTGAAGCTTTCTTT | CASSLWASRQGRYTEAFF
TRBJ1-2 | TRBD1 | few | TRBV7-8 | TGTGCCAGCAGCTTAGCCTCTAACTTCGACAGGGGAGGTTATGGCTACACCTTC | CASSLASNFDRGGYGYTF
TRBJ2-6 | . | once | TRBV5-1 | TGCGCCAGCAGCCCCCTCTGGGAGGGGGCCAACGTCCTGACTTTC | CASSPLWEGANVLTF
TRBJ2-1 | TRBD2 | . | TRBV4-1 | TGCGCCAGCAGCCAACGTAGGACTAGCGCCTACAATGAGCAGTTCTTC | CASSQRRTSAYNEQFF
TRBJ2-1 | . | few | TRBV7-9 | TGTGCCAGCAGCTTCGATTATGCCCTTCGGGACGCGATACATGAGCAGTTCTTC | CASSFDYALRDAIHEQFF
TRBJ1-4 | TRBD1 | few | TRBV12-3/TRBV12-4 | TGTGCCAGCAGTTTAGATTTTTTTCGGGACAGATTTGTAAAACTGTTTTTT | CASSLDFFRDRFVKLFF
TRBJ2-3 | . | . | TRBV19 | TGTGCCAGTAGTACCAACAGAGCGGTAAGCACAGATACGCAGTATTTT | CASSTNRAVSTDTQYF
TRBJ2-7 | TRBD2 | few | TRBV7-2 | TGTGCCAGCAGCTTAGTCCCTAGCGGGGGCTACGAGCAGTACTTC | CASSLVPSGGYEQYF
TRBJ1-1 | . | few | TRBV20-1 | TGCAGTGCTAGAGGACGGATGAACACTGAAGCTTTCTTT | CSARGRMNTEAFF
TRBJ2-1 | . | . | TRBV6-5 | TGTGCCAGCAGTCGGACACATTACAATGAGCAGTTCTTC | CASSRTHYNEQFF
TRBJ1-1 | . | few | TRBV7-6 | TGTGCCAGCAGCTTAAACGCCCCCTTTGAAGCTTTCTTT | CASSLNAPFEAFF
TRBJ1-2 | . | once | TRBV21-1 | TGTGCCAGCAGCAAACCCGGGGGCGGCTATGGCTACACCTTC | CASSKPGGGYGYTF
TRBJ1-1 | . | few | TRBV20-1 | TGCAGTGCTAGCCCGACAGACCTCTCCCGGGGAACTGAAGCTTTCTTT | CSASPTDLSRGTEAFF